The 31 T cell receptor beta chains reported below all come from one sample, sequenced in a study of T cell responses to AZD1222 COVID-19 vaccine. This table comes from immunoSEQ multiplex PCR, and its TCRdb copy is limited to in-frame clones, with some not included. The sample shows about 98,000 clones, about four fifths of them seen only once. The specimen was peripheral blood, collected on day 0 of AZD1222 vaccination. These receptors originate from an adult in good health.

The chain employs TRBV24-1 and TRBJ2-3; a possible D gene is TRBD1 (6 bases). V was trimmed by 2 bases and J by 2 bases, leaving 13 bases between them. This CDR3 is 16 amino acids long. Per germline, CDR1 KGHDR and CDR2 SFDVKD. CDR3 residues: CATSDSDRRITDTQYF. CDR3 nucleotides: TGTGCCACCAGTGATTCTGACAGGCGGATCACAGATACGCAGTATTTT.

The chain is built from TRBV5-1 and TRBJ1-2, with TRBD1 matching 8 bases. Germline loops: CDR1 SGHRS, CDR2 YFSETQ. V was pared by 5 bases and J by 0 bases, with 3 bases of the junction left unmatched. This CDR3 region has 14 residues. CDR3 sequence: CASRPTGANYGYTF. As DNA, the CDR3 is TGCGCCAGCAGGCCGACAGGGGCTAACTATGGCTACACCTTC.

CDR3 loop: CASSSTGELFF. CDR3 DNA sequence: TGTGCCAGCAGTTCCACCGGGGAGCTGTTTTTT. The chain uses TRBV27 and TRBJ2-2; D call uncertain. Per the germline V gene, CDR1 is MNHEY and CDR2 is SMNVEV (reference sequence). Trimming took off 4 bases at V and 4 bases at J, with 1 base between the two ends. The CDR3 totals 11 residues.

The V call is TRBV29-1, the J call TRBJ1-1, with D tentatively TRBD1 (5 bases). Per the germline V gene, CDR1 is SQVTM and CDR2 is ANQGSEA. CDR3 length: 13 residues. The CDR3 DNA follows: TGCAGTGTGTACCGGGACCTTAACACTGAAGCTTTCTTT. It specifies CSVYRDLNTEAFF.

The chain combines TRBV28 with TRBJ1-2; possibly TRBD1 for D (5 bases). The CDR3 is 13 amino acids. The V end was cut by 3 bases, the J end by 3 bases, with 8 bases between. CDR1 and CDR2 from the germline V gene are MDHEN and SYDVKM. Here the CDR3 DNA reads TGTGCCAGCAGTTTTCGACAGTACTATGGCTACACCTTC. Its translation is CASSFRQYYGYTF.

V usage is TRBV21-1 and J usage is TRBJ2-5; TRBD2 reflects the table's D call only, with no check against the DNA. TRBV21-1 is a listed pseudogene. The CDR3 has 11 residues. CDR3 amino acids: CASSNGETQYF. CDR3 bases: TGTGCCAGCAGCAACGGGGAGACCCAGTACTTC.

The chain has TRBV7-2 and TRBJ1-6; tentative D call: TRBD1 (5 bases). The V gene lost 5 bases and the J gene lost 6 bases, with 14 bases spanning the gap. The CDR3 contains 15 residues. CDR1 SGHTA and CDR2 FQGNSA come from the germline V gene. The CDR3 DNA reads as TGTGCCAGCAGCGGGGGTGGGCAGGTTAATTCACCCCTCCACTTT. It specifies CASSGGGQVNSPLHF. Drawing the rest from reference TRBV7-2 and TRBJ1-6, the complete variable domain is GAGVSQSPSNKVTEKGKDVELRCDPISGHTALYWYRQSLGQGLEFLIYFQGNSAPDKSGLPSDRFSAERTGGSVSTLTIQRTQQEDSAVYLCASSGGGQVNSPLHFGNGTRLTVT.

This clone was detected only a few times. V usage is TRBV12-5 and J usage is TRBJ1-1; D is unresolved. Germline V gene data show CDR1 as LGHNT and CDR2 as FRNRAP. V shed 4 bases and J shed 6 bases, with 9 bases lying between them. CDR3 length: 12 amino acids. Here the CDR3 reads CASGSRGAEAFF. CDR3 DNA: TGTGCTAGTGGTTCCCGTGGGGCTGAAGCTTTCTTT. Full variable domain (missing parts from reference TRBV12-5 and TRBJ1-1): DARVTQTPRHKVTEMGQEVTMRCQPILGHNTVFWYRQTMMQGLELLAYFRNRAPLDDSGMPKDRFSAEMPDATLATLKIQPSEPRDSAVYFCASGSRGAEAFFGQGTRLTVV.

The V call is TRBV28, the J call TRBJ1-2; no clear D. The CDR3 contains 17 residues. The germline gives CDR1 MDHEN, CDR2 SYDVKM. Trimming took off 1 base at V and 4 bases at J, with 19 bases between the two ends. The CDR3 DNA reads as TGTGCCAGCAGTTTATCATCCCCAGGAAGCAGCGGCTATGGCTACACCTTC. Translating gives CASSLSSPGSSGYGYTF.

This clone occurred a few times. The chain joins TRBV7-8 to TRBJ1-2, with D maybe TRBD1 (5 bases). CDR3 length: 17 residues. Trimming took 1 base from V and 4 from J, leaving 19 bases between them. CDR1 and CDR2 (germline): SGHVS, FQNEAQ. CDR3 protein: CASSLGFGGGTVYGYTF. The DNA for the CDR3 is TGTGCCAGCAGCTTAGGGTTTGGTGGGGGAACGGTCTATGGCTACACCTTC.

The chain recombines TRBV20-1 with TRBJ1-2; TRBD1 might be the D (5 bases). CDR3 size: 12 residues. Germline V gene sequence: CDR1 DFQATT, CDR2 SNEGSKA (reference sequence). V lost 3 bases, J lost 8 bases, and 13 bases lay in between. The CDR3 spells CSASGGLWGYTF. The CDR3 DNA reads as TGCAGTGCTAGTGGGGGTCTATGGGGCTACACCTTC.

This sequence joins TRBV10-1 and TRBJ2-1; 13 bases fit TRBD2. The CDR3 runs to 15 residues. The V and J ends lost 6 bases and 4 bases, in that order; junction bases with no gene match: 3. The V gene's germline CDR1 is WNHNN and CDR2 SYGVQD (reference sequence). The CDR3 spells CASSSTSGGYNEQFF. Written as DNA, the CDR3 is TGCGCCAGCAGCTCGACTAGCGGGGGGTACAATGAGCAGTTCTTC.

V usage is TRBV5-4 and J usage is TRBJ1-2; D call uncertain. Germline loops: CDR1 SGHNT, CDR2 YYREEE (reference sequence). V lost 1 base to trimming and J lost 8 bases, with 15 bases between them. The CDR3 is made up of 14 amino acids. The CDR3 loop reads CASSLSTWMSGYTF. CDR3 in DNA: TGTGCCAGCAGCTTGTCCACGTGGATGAGCGGCTACACCTTC. Full variable domain (outside the CDR3, taken from reference TRBV5-4 and TRBJ1-2): ETGVTQSPTHLIKTRGQQVTLRCSSQSGHNTVSWYQQALGQGPQFIFQYYREEENGRGNFPPRFSGLQFPNYSSELNVNALELDDSALYLCASSLSTWMSGYTFGSGTRLTVV.

The chain recombines TRBV4-3 with TRBJ1-2, with D maybe TRBD1 (6 bases). The CDR3 extends over 16 amino acids. Germline V gives CDR1 LGHNA, CDR2 YSLEER. V lost 0 bases to trimming and J lost 3 bases, with 14 bases between them. CDR3 DNA: TGCGCCAGCAGCCAAGACGATCGGGGGCTGGACTATGGCTACACCTTC. Protein: CASSQDDRGLDYGYTF.

V and J are TRBV6-1 and TRBJ1-1; TRBD1 matches 9 bases. Germline V gives CDR1 MNHNS, CDR2 SASEGT. The CDR3 contains 16 residues. V gave up 4 bases and J gave up 4 bases; unmatched junction bases: 10. For the CDR3, the DNA is TGTGCCAGCAGTGTCCTACGCGGGACAGGGATCACTGAAGCTTTCTTT. It codes for CASSVLRGTGITEAFF.

V and J are TRBV18 and TRBJ1-3; 7 bases are shared with TRBD1. Germline lookup yields CDR1 KGHSH and CDR2 LQKENI. V was pared by 1 base and J by 6 bases, with 6 bases of the junction left unmatched. The CDR3 has 15 residues. CDR3 in DNA: TGTGCCAGCTCACCACTGGGGACAGTAGAAAACACCATATATTTT. Its translation: CASSPLGTVENTIYF.

This chain connects TRBV10-3 to TRBJ2-3, with D tentatively TRBD1 or TRBD2 (5 bases each). With 8 bases removed from V and 2 bases from J, the gap between germline ends came to 11 bases. The germline CDR1 and CDR2 sequences are ENHRY and SYGVKD. This CDR3 comprises 13 residues. For the CDR3, the DNA is TGTGCCATCTGGGGACCCGACACAGATACGCAGTATTTT. Translating it yields CAIWGPDTDTQYF.

The genes are TRBV18 and TRBJ1-1; D is perhaps TRBD1 (6 bases). The germline V gene encodes CDR1 KGHSH and CDR2 LQKENI. Trimming left V 3 bases short and J 3 bases short, with 11 bases between. There are 14 residues in the CDR3. CDR3 amino acids: CASSPRTAYTEAFF. The CDR3 DNA reads TGTGCCAGCTCACCCAGGACAGCTTACACTGAAGCTTTCTTT.

V usage is TRBV3-1 (or the pseudogene TRBV3-2) and J usage is TRBJ1-1; TRBD1 agrees at 7 bases. The ends lost 2 bases at V and 10 bases at J; junction bases unmatched: 7. Germline values: CDR1 LGHDT, CDR2 YNNKEL (reference sequence). This CDR3 is built from 13 residues. CDR3 region: CASSQNPGQRAFF. CDR3 DNA sequence: TGTGCCAGCAGCCAAAACCCGGGACAGCGAGCTTTCTTT.

V is TRBV28 and J is TRBJ1-1; 9 nucleotides line up with TRBD1. The V gene's germline CDR1 is MDHEN and CDR2 SYDVKM. This CDR3 has 14 residues. V gave up 6 bases and J gave up 4 bases; unmatched junction bases: 6. CDR3: CASRSGTGITEAFF. The CDR3 region has the DNA TGTGCCAGCAGATCCGGGACAGGGATCACTGAAGCTTTCTTT.

The V and J genes are TRBV6-5 and TRBJ1-6; 9 bases line up with TRBD1. V was clipped by 2 bases and J by 7 bases; unmatched bases: 3. Germline V CDR1 and CDR2: MNHEY, SVGAGI. The CDR3 length is 15 residues. The chain's CDR3 is CASSYVGQGNSPLHF. The CDR3 DNA reads TGTGCCAGCAGTTACGTGGGACAGGGAAATTCACCCCTCCACTTT.

This clone was seen more than once but under ten times. The chain carries TRBV5-4 and TRBJ1-2, with 7 bases identical to TRBD1. V dropped 3 bases and J dropped 0; count of bases not matched to a gene: 8. Germline CDR1 SGHNT, CDR2 YYREEE (reference sequence). The CDR3 runs 16 residues. The CDR3 reads CASSWETGPSNYGYTF. The CDR3 DNA follows: TGTGCCAGCAGCTGGGAGACAGGGCCCTCTAACTATGGCTACACCTTC.

This clone was detected only a few times. The genes are TRBV9 and TRBJ2-1; possibly TRBD1 for D (5 bases). The V gene lost 0 bases and the J gene lost 15 bases, with 16 bases spanning the gap. The CDR3 runs 13 residues. CDR1 SGDLS and CDR2 YYNGEE come from the germline V gene. This chain's CDR3 is CASSVEIETETFF. The DNA of the CDR3 is TGTGCCAGCAGCGTAGAAATTGAGACAGAGACGTTCTTC.

The CDR3 protein is CASSRRFSSGNTIYF. CDR3 DNA: TGTGCCAGCAGTCGCAGGTTTAGTTCGGGAAACACCATATATTTT. The chain combines TRBV6-6 with TRBJ1-3; D remains unclear. The CDR3 spans 15 residues. V lost 5 bases and J 4 bases, leaving 15 bases between the germline ends. Germline lookup yields CDR1 MNHNY and CDR2 SVGAGI (reference sequence).

V is TRBV28 and J is TRBJ2-1, with D perhaps matching TRBD2 (5 bases). Germline CDR1 reads MDHEN; CDR2 reads SYDVKM. V dropped 5 bases and J dropped 5 bases, with 19 bases sitting between them. The CDR3 is made up of 16 amino acids. The CDR3 loop is CASSPPSGKGNNEQFF. CDR3 nucleotides: TGTGCCAGCAGTCCTCCGTCGGGGAAAGGGAACAATGAGCAGTTCTTC.

V is TRBV7-9 and J is TRBJ2-2; 9 bases line up with TRBD1. J gave up 5 bases and V 8 bases, and 9 bases lay outside the gene matches. Looked up from germline, CDR1 is SEHNR and CDR2 is FQNEAQ (reference sequence). The CDR3 length is 15 residues. DNA of the CDR3: TGTGCCAGCCGACCGGGACAGGGAGGGACCGGGGAGCTGTTTTTT. It translates to CASRPGQGGTGELFF.

In its sample, this clone was seen a few times. The chain recombines TRBV2 with TRBJ1-1; 12 nucleotides match TRBD1. This CDR3 contains 15 residues. From germline, CDR1 is SNHLY and CDR2 FYNNEI. V shed 0 bases and J 10 bases; nucleotides not matched to a gene: 6. The DNA of the CDR3 is TGTGCCAGCAGTGAAGCGGGGACAGGGGGCAAGGGAGCTTTCTTT. It encodes CASSEAGTGGKGAFF.

The chain couples TRBV19 to TRBJ2-2, with 9 bases matching TRBD2. Germline CDR1 LNHDA, CDR2 SQIVND (reference sequence). V lost 1 base and J lost 8; bases outside the gene matches: 8. CDR3 length: 16 amino acids. The CDR3 here is CASSIGLTSGRGELFF. As DNA, the CDR3 is TGTGCCAGTAGTATAGGGCTGACTAGCGGTCGGGGGGAGCTGTTTTTT.

The table lists this clone with a count of one. The CDR3 protein is CASSQDGSPRETQYF. In nucleotides, the CDR3 is TGTGCCAGCAGCCAAGACGGGAGTCCCCGGGAGACCCAGTACTTC. The chain recombines TRBV3-1 (or the pseudogene TRBV3-2) with TRBJ2-5; possibly TRBD2 for D (6 bases). The germline V gene has CDR1 LGHDT and CDR2 YNNKEL (reference sequence). The CDR3 is 15 amino acids. The V end was cut by 0 bases, the J end by 5 bases, with 13 bases between.

This clone appeared a single time. J is TRBJ2-5 and V is TRBV29-1; no definite D call. This CDR3 has 15 residues. CDR1 and CDR2 (germline): SQVTM, ANQGSEA. V was clipped by 0 bases and J by 5 bases, with 16 bases between them. DNA for the CDR3: TGCAGCGTTGAAGATCGGTCCCACGGTGGGGAGACCCAGTACTTC. This encodes CSVEDRSHGGETQYF.

Details on this clone: An end of the junction does not agree with germline; a read error may underlie this. The J gene is TRBJ1-4, the V gene TRBV7-2; 8 positions match TRBD1. Germline CDR1 SGHTA, CDR2 FQGNSA. The CDR3 loop spans 18 amino acids. The CDR3 DNA follows: TGTGCCAGCAGTTTAGTGACGGGACAGGACCAATCTAATGAAAAACTGTTTTTT. As protein: CASSLVTGQDQSNEKLFF.